This T cell receptor (beta chain) was obtained from a study of post-analysis software for immune sequencing data. Study details: The disease courses covered relapsing-remitting, secondary progressive and progressive-relapsing multiple sclerosis. General study points: Four or five TRBV segments were significantly more frequent in patients than in controls. TRBV5-6, TRBV5-1 and TRBV20-1 were among these segments. Co-batched samples clustered tightly together by F measure. Significantly lower normalized Chao1 diversity was found in patients with multiple sclerosis relative to controls.

Unique molecular identifiers had been added to the TCR beta cDNA libraries. Starting from approximately 1 to 10 million T cells, the study yielded about 500,000 cDNA molecules. Each CDR3 protein is one row after TCRdb ran MiXCR on the PCR reads. The table includes fewer than 850,000 distinct CDR3 sequences, roughly 30% detected once. The CDR3 is made up of 13 amino acids. The V gene's germline CDR1 is SNHLY and CDR2 FYNNEI. V trimming: 8 bases; J trimming: 7 bases; junction bases outside the gene matches: 5. About this clonotype: What it binds is unknown.

The material sequenced was blood. This chain joins TRBV2 and TRBJ1-4; 9 nucleotides align to TRBD1. This receptor was identified in a girl aged 10-17 years with multiple sclerosis. CDR3: CASSRDRVEKLFF. The DNA for the CDR3 is TGTGCCAGCTCCCGGGACAGGGTTGAAAAACTGTTTTTT.